These 25 T cell receptor beta chains were all obtained from the same sample, sequenced in a study of cytotoxic CD8 clonotypes in ibrutinib-treated CLL. Sequencing used immunoSEQ multiplex PCR; TCRdb keeps in-frame clones, though not all of them. This sample has approximately 22,000 clones; over 70% occur once, and the top ten carry about 26%. Sequencing was performed on PBMCs, taken before ibrutinib treatment. These receptors were obtained from a human donor with chronic lymphocytic leukemia.

This chain joins TRBV7-3 and TRBJ2-3; D unclear. From germline, CDR1 is SGHTA and CDR2 FQGTGA. Trimming removed 7 bases at V and 4 bases at J, with 6 bases between. The CDR3 totals 11 residues. The CDR3 loop reads CASNTADTQYF. In nucleotides, the CDR3 is TGTGCCAGCAACACCGCAGATACGCAGTATTTT.

The chain has TRBV5-1 and TRBJ2-1, with D possibly matching TRBD2 (5 bases). The germline V and J ends were trimmed by 4 bases and 4 bases, with 15 bases remaining between them. CDR1 is SGHRS, CDR2 YFSETQ, per germline. The CDR3 consists of 15 residues. Written as DNA, the CDR3 is TGCGCCAGCAGCCCCCTCCCCCAGCGGTACAATGAGCAGTTCTTC. It is translated as CASSPLPQRYNEQFF.

The chain is built from TRBV10-3 and TRBJ2-7; 10 bases are shared with TRBD2. The CDR3 runs 14 residues. With V trimmed by 4 bases and J by 2 bases, 2 bases remained unmatched. The V gene's germline CDR1 is ENHRY and CDR2 SYGVKD. CDR3 sequence reads: CAISGGLATYEQYF. The CDR3 nucleotides are TGTGCCATCAGTGGGGGACTAGCGACCTACGAGCAGTACTTC.

This clone appeared a few times. This chain links TRBV4-1 with TRBJ1-2; 12 bases line up with TRBD1. The V gene's germline CDR1 is MGHRA and CDR2 YSYEKL. V trimming: 1 base; J trimming: 7 bases; junction bases outside the gene matches: 7. CDR3 size: 16 residues. The CDR3 DNA reads TGCGCCAGCAGCCAAGCGGGGACAGGGGGCGTTTTTGGCTACACCTTC. Translating gives CASSQAGTGGVFGYTF.

The V and J genes are TRBV18 and TRBJ1-4, with 7 bases aligning to TRBD1. Trimming cost V 4 bases and J 3 bases; bases outside gene matches: 5. This CDR3 comprises 15 residues. Looked up from germline, CDR1 is KGHSH and CDR2 is LQKENI. The CDR3 sequence is CASSRPGTANEKLFF. CDR3 nucleotides: TGTGCCAGCTCACGGCCCGGGACAGCTAATGAAAAACTGTTTTTT.

The chain recombines TRBV7-2 with TRBJ1-2; 9 bases fit TRBD1. Trimming cost V 3 bases and J 7 bases; bases outside gene matches: 9. Germline loops: CDR1 SGHTA, CDR2 FQGNSA. This CDR3 has 15 amino acids. CDR3 DNA sequence: TGTGCCAGCAGCTTTATCAGCGGACAGGGGTTTGGCTACACCTTC. Amino acid sequence: CASSFISGQGFGYTF.

This chain uses TRBV5-1 with TRBJ2-7, with TRBD2 matching over 14 bases. The germline CDR1 and CDR2 sequences are SGHRS and YFSETQ. Trimming at V came to 2 bases and at J to 0 bases, leaving 7 bases not matched to a gene. This CDR3 is built from 18 residues. CDR3 amino acids: CASSFGLAGGPSSYEQYF. In DNA form, the CDR3 reads TGCGCCAGCAGCTTCGGACTAGCGGGAGGACCTAGCTCCTACGAGCAGTACTTC. The complete variable domain, with remaining parts taken from reference TRBV5-1 and TRBJ2-7, reads KAGVTQTPRYLIKTRGQQVTLSCSPISGHRSVSWYQQTPGQGLQFLFEYFSETQRNKGNFPGRFSGRQFSNSRSEMNVSTLELGDSALYLCASSFGLAGGPSSYEQYFGPGTRLTVT.

This clone was seen a handful of times. The chain links TRBV6-1 to TRBJ1-2; D unresolved. This CDR3 spans 15 amino acids. Trimming shortened V by 2 bases and J by 1 base, and 11 bases separated the two germline ends. Germline CDR1 is MNHNS and CDR2 is SASEGT. CDR3 sequence (DNA): TGTGCCAGCAGTGAAAGTTACAGCAGTAACTATGGCTACACCTTC. It translates to CASSESYSSNYGYTF.

This chain links TRBV10-1 with TRBJ2-2, with 9 bases aligning to TRBD2. CDR3 length: 14 residues. CDR1 is WNHNN and CDR2 is SYGVQD in the germline V gene (reference sequence). V dropped 6 bases and J dropped 3; count of bases not matched to a gene: 2. CDR3 protein: CASRLAGDTGELFF. The CDR3 DNA is TGCGCCAGCAGATTAGCGGGAGACACCGGGGAGCTGTTTTTT.

V and J are TRBV29-1 and TRBJ2-7; 7 nucleotides align to TRBD1. The J segment lost 2 bases and the V segment lost 1 base, leaving 11 bases of the junction unmatched. The CDR3 is 16 residues long. Germline values: CDR1 SQVTM, CDR2 ANQGSEA. The CDR3 sequence: CSVEGLQGRSAYEQYF. The DNA for the CDR3 is TGCAGCGTTGAAGGACTACAGGGGCGGAGTGCCTACGAGCAGTACTTC.

The rearrangement uses TRBV19 and TRBJ2-7; 9 positions match TRBD1. The CDR3 totals 15 residues. The germline V gene encodes CDR1 LNHDA and CDR2 SQIVND (reference sequence). The V gene end was trimmed by 5 bases and the J gene end by 3 bases; junction bases not matched to a gene: 8. CDR3 DNA sequence: TGTGCCAGTAGTCCCGTTGGACAGGGGAACTACGAGCAGTACTTC. It is translated as CASSPVGQGNYEQYF. The full variable domain, with the rest looked up from reference TRBV19 and TRBJ2-7, is DGGITQSPKYLFRKEGQNVTLSCEQNLNHDAMYWYRQDPGQGLRLIYYSQIVNDFQKGDIAEGYSVSREKKESFPLTVTSAQKNPTAFYLCASSPVGQGNYEQYFGPGTRLTVT.

V is TRBV18 and J is TRBJ1-1; D is ambiguous. The CDR3 extends over 13 amino acids. Germline-derived CDR1 and CDR2 are KGHSH and LQKENI. Trimming left V 0 bases short and J 8 bases short, with 10 bases between. The CDR3 sequence: CASSPPAASEAFF. In DNA form, the CDR3 reads TGTGCCAGCTCACCACCCGCCGCTTCCGAAGCTTTCTTT.

The chain uses TRBV29-1 and TRBJ1-1; D gene uncertain. There are 14 residues in the CDR3. Germline lookup yields CDR1 SQVTM and CDR2 ANQGSEA. V lost 4 bases and J lost 2, with 14 bases in between. The CDR3 here is CSVAGGKGNTEAFF. The DNA of the CDR3 is TGCAGCGTTGCCGGAGGCAAGGGTAACACTGAAGCTTTCTTT.

The V and J genes are TRBV15 and TRBJ2-3; maybe TRBD2 (7 bases). Between the trimmed V and J ends, which lost 5 bases and 2 bases, there was a span of 29 bases. This CDR3 spans 20 amino acids. Looked up from germline, CDR1 is LNHNV and CDR2 is YYDKDF (reference sequence). CDR3 sequence reads: CATSPELGLGGLADTDTQYF. DNA for the CDR3: TGTGCCACCAGCCCAGAACTGGGTTTAGGGGGGCTAGCGGACACAGATACGCAGTATTTT.

In its sample, this clone was seen once. The rearrangement joins TRBV19 to TRBJ1-1; TRBD1 matches 7 bases. The CDR3 contains 14 residues. The trim removed 4 bases at V and 0 bases at J, leaving 2 bases unmatched. Germline-derived CDR1 and CDR2 are LNHDA and SQIVND (reference sequence). DNA for the CDR3: TGTGCCAGTAGTAGAGGGGGCGTGAACACTGAAGCTTTCTTT. This encodes CASSRGGVNTEAFF. Full variable domain (remainder filled in from reference TRBV19 and TRBJ1-1): DGGITQSPKYLFRKEGQNVTLSCEQNLNHDAMYWYRQDPGQGLRLIYYSQIVNDFQKGDIAEGYSVSREKKESFPLTVTSAQKNPTAFYLCASSRGGVNTEAFFGQGTRLTVV.

The chain links TRBV25-1 to TRBJ2-7, with TRBD1 matching over 8 bases. The CDR3 spans 13 residues. The V gene's germline CDR1 is MGHDK and CDR2 SYGVNS. V dropped 8 bases and J dropped 0; count of bases not matched to a gene: 3. The CDR3 nucleotides read TGTGCCAGCGCGGGGACAGGCTCCTACGAGCAGTACTTC. As protein: CASAGTGSYEQYF.

The chain couples TRBV13 to TRBJ2-7; 8 bases agree with TRBD2. This CDR3 region has 18 residues. V trimming: 0 bases; J trimming: 0 bases; junction bases outside the gene matches: 10. Germline V lookup: CDR1 PRHDT, CDR2 FYEKMQ (reference sequence). CDR3 coding DNA: TGTGCCAGCAGCTTAGGGGACCAGCGGGAGCTGGGCTCCTACGAGCAGTACTTC. Its translation: CASSLGDQRELGSYEQYF. Looking up the rest from reference TRBV13 and TRBJ2-7 gives the full variable domain: AAGVIQSPRHLIKEKRETATLKCYPIPRHDTVYWYQQGPGQDPQFLISFYEKMQSDKGSIPDRFSAQQFSDYHSELNMSSLELGDSALYFCASSLGDQRELGSYEQYFGPGTRLTVT.

This clone has a single count. The chain links TRBV10-3 to TRBJ2-3, with 7 bases matching TRBD1. The CDR3 has 14 amino acids. The germline gives CDR1 ENHRY, CDR2 SYGVKD. The ends lost 7 bases at V and 2 bases at J; junction bases unmatched: 6. CDR3 in amino acids: CAINLGTATDTQYF. The CDR3 DNA follows: TGTGCCATCAACCTAGGGACAGCCACAGATACGCAGTATTTT.

The gene calls are TRBV5-1 and TRBJ2-1; perhaps TRBD2 as D (5 bases). The CDR3 is made up of 18 amino acids. Germline V gene lookup returns CDR1 SGHRS and CDR2 YFSETQ. V was trimmed by 0 bases and J by 2 bases, leaving 18 bases between them. CDR3 DNA sequence: TGCGCCAGCAGCTTGGAGCCGGGAACAGATAGACCCTACAATGAGCAGTTCTTC. The encoded protein is CASSLEPGTDRPYNEQFF.

This chain links TRBV6-4 with TRBJ2-3; 13 bases agree with TRBD2. The germline CDR1 and CDR2 sequences are MRHNA and SNTAGT. V lost 11 bases to trimming and J lost 6 bases; unmatched junction nucleotides: 11. CDR3 size: 15 residues. DNA of the CDR3: TGTGCCTCGGCGAGGGGGACTAGCGGGATTGATACGCAGTATTTT. Translated: CASARGTSGIDTQYF.

The chain combines TRBV7-2 with TRBJ2-1; D not certain. Germline loops: CDR1 SGHTA, CDR2 FQGNSA. The CDR3 consists of 13 residues. Trimming cost V 4 bases and J 3 bases, with 7 bases left between them. The CDR3: CASSSLVYNEQFF. CDR3 DNA sequence: TGTGCCAGCAGCTCACTGGTCTACAATGAGCAGTTCTTC.

The genes are TRBV9 and TRBJ1-2; D ambiguous. Trimming removed 4 bases at V and 4 bases at J, with 14 bases between. This CDR3 contains 14 residues. Germline values: CDR1 SGDLS, CDR2 YYNGEE. The CDR3 nucleotides are TGTGCCAGCAGCCCCGGAGACGGCAGCTATGGCTACACCTTC. This sequence encodes CASSPGDGSYGYTF.

The chain employs TRBV5-6 and TRBJ2-3, with no clear D. The CDR3 has 13 residues. Germline CDR1 reads SGHDT; CDR2 reads YYEEEE. V lost 2 bases, J lost 1 base, and 5 bases lay in between. Here the CDR3 DNA reads TGTGCCAGCAGCTTTGGGGGCACAGATACGCAGTATTTT. It yields the protein CASSFGGTDTQYF.

The chain joins TRBV5-1 to TRBJ2-2; 7 bases align to TRBD1. CDR3 size: 16 residues. The V gene end was trimmed by 7 bases and the J gene end by 0 bases; junction bases not matched to a gene: 9. Germline CDR1 SGHRS, CDR2 YFSETQ. CDR3 loop: CASRGRGPANTGELFF. The DNA for the CDR3 is TGCGCCAGCCGAGGAAGGGGGCCCGCGAACACCGGGGAGCTGTTTTTT.

The CDR3 DNA follows: TGTGCCAGTAGACAGGGAGGAAACATTCAGTACTTC. Its protein product is CASRQGGNIQYF. The chain is built from TRBV2 and TRBJ2-4, with D possibly TRBD1 on 7 matching bases. Germline CDR1 and CDR2: SNHLY and FYNNEI. The CDR3 has 12 amino acids. V dropped 9 bases and J dropped 6 bases, with 12 bases sitting between them.